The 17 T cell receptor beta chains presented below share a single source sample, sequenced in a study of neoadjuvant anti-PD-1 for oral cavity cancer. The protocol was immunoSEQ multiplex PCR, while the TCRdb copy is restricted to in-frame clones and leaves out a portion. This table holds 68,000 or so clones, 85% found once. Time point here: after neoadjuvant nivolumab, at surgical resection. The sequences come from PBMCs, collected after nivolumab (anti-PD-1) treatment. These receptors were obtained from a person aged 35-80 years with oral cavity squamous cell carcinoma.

In nucleotides, the CDR3 is TGTGCCAGCAGTCTACTACAGGGGACCGGGGAGCTGTTTTTT. Translation gives CASSLLQGTGELFF. The chain combines TRBV27 with TRBJ2-2; 7 bases are shared with TRBD1. Germline CDR1 and CDR2: MNHEY and SMNVEV (reference sequence). This CDR3 has 14 amino acids. Trimming removed 5 bases from V and 5 bases from J; junction bases left unmatched: 5.

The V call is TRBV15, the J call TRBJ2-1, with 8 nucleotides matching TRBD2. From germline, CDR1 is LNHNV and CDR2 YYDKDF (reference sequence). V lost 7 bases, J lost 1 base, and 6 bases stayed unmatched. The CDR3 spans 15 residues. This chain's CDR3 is CATTPAGESYNEQFF. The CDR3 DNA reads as TGTGCCACCACCCCAGCGGGAGAATCCTACAATGAGCAGTTCTTC.

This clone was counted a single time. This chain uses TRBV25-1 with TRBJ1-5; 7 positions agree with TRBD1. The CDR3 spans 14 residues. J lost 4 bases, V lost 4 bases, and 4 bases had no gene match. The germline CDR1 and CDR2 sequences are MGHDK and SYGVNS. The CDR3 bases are TGTGCCAGCAGTGCTAAACAGGGGAATCAGCCCCAGCATTTT. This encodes CASSAKQGNQPQHF.

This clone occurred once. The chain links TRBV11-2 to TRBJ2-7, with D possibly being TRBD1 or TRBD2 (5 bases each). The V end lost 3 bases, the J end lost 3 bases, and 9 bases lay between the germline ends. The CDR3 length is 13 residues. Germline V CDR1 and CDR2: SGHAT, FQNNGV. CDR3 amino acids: CASSLGDGYEQYF. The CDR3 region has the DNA TGTGCCAGCAGCTTGGGGGACGGCTACGAGCAGTACTTC.

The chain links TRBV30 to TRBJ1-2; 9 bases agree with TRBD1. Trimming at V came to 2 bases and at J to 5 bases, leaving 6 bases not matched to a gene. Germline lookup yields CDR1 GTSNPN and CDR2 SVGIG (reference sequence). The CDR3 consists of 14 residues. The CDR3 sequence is CAWSPPGQGYGYTF. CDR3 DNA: TGTGCCTGGAGTCCGCCGGGACAGGGTTATGGCTACACCTTC. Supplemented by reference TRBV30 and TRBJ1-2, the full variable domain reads SQTIHQWPATLVQPVGSPLSLECTVEGTSNPNLYWYRQAAGRGLQLLFYSVGIGQISSEVPQNLSASRPQDRQFILSSKKLLLSDSGFYLCAWSPPGQGYGYTFGSGTRLTVV.

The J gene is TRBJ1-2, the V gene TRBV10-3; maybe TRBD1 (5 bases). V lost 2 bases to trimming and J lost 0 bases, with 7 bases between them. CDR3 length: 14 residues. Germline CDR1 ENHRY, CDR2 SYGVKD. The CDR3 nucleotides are TGTGCCATCAGTGAGGACAGAACTAACTATGGCTACACCTTC. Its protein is CAISEDRTNYGYTF.

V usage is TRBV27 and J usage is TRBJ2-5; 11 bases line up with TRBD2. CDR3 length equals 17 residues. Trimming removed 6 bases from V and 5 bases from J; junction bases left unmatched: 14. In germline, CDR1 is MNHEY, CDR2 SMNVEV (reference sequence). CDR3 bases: TGTGCCAGCAGAAAAAACCCGACTAGCGGGATTGGGGAGACCCAGTACTTC. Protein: CASRKNPTSGIGETQYF.

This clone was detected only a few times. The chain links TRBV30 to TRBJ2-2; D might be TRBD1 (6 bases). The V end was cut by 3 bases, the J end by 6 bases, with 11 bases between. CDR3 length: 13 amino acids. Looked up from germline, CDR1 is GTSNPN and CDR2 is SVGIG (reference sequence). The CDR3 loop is CAWSPDRPGELFF. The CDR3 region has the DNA TGTGCCTGGAGCCCCGACAGGCCCGGGGAGCTGTTTTTT. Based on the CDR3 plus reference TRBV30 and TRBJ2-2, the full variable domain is SQTIHQWPATLVQPVGSPLSLECTVEGTSNPNLYWYRQAAGRGLQLLFYSVGIGQISSEVPQNLSASRPQDRQFILSSKKLLLSDSGFYLCAWSPDRPGELFFGEGSRLTVL.

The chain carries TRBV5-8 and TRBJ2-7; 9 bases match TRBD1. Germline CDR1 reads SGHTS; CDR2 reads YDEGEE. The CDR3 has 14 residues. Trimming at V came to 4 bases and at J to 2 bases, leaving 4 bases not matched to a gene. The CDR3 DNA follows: TGTGCCAGCAGCCGACAGGGGGTCGCCTACGAGCAGTACTTC. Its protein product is CASSRQGVAYEQYF.

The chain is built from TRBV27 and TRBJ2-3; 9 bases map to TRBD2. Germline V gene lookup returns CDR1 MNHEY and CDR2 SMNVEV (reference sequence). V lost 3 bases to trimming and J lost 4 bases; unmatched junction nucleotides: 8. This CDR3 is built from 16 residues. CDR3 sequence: CASSFVGAGGADTQYF. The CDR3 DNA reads TGTGCCAGCAGTTTTGTGGGCGCGGGAGGGGCAGATACGCAGTATTTT.

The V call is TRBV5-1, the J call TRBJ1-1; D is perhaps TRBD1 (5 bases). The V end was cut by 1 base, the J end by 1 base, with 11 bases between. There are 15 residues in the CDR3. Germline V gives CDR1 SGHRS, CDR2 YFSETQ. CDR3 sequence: CASSLSGTQNTEAFF. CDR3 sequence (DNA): TGCGCCAGCAGCTTGTCCGGGACTCAGAACACTGAAGCTTTCTTT.

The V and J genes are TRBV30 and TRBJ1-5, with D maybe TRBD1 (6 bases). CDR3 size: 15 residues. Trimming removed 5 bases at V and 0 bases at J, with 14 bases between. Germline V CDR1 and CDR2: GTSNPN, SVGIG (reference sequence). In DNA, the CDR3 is TGTGCCTGGGGGACATCAACCCATAGCAATCAGCCCCAGCATTTT. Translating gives CAWGTSTHSNQPQHF.

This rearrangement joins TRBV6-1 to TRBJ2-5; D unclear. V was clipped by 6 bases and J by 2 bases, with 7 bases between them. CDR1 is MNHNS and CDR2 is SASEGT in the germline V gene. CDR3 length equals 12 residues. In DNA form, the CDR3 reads TGTGCCAGCAGAACCTTACAAGAGACCCAGTACTTC. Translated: CASRTLQETQYF.

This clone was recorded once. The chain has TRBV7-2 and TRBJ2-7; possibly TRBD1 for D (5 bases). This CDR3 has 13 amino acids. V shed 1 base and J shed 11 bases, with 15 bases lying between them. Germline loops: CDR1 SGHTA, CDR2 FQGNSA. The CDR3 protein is CASSLEGSQGKYF. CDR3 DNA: TGTGCCAGCAGCTTAGAAGGCTCGCAGGGAAAGTACTTC.

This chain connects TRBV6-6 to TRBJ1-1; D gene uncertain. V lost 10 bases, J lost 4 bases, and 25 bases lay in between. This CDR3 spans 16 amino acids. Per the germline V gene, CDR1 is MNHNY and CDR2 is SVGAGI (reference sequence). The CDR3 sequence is CATLPNSRTTTTEAFF. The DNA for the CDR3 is TGTGCCACTTTACCCAACTCCCGGACCACGACCACTGAAGCTTTCTTT.

The CDR3 sequence is CASSQSYSNQPQHF. The DNA for the CDR3 is TGTGCCAGCAGCCAGTCTTATAGCAATCAGCCCCAGCATTTT. V and J are TRBV6-6 and TRBJ1-5, with D unresolved. V shed 6 bases and J shed 0 bases, with 9 bases lying between them. This CDR3 spans 14 amino acids. Looked up from germline, CDR1 is MNHNY and CDR2 is SVGAGI (reference sequence).

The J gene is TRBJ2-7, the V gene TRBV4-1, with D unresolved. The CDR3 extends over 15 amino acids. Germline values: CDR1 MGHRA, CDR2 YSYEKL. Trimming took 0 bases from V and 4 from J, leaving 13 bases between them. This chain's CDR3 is CASSQDDLSVYEQYF. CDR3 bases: TGCGCCAGCAGCCAAGACGACCTCTCCGTATACGAGCAGTACTTC.